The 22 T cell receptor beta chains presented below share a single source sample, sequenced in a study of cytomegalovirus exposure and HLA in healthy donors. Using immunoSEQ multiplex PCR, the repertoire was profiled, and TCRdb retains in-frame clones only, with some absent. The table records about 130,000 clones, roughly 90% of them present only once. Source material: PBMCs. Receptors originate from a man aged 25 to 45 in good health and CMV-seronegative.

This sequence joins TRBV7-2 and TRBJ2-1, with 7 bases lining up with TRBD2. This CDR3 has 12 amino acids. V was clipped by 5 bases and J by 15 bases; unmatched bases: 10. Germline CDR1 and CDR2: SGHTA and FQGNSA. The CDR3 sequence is CASSRNRGDPFF. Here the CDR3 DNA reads TGTGCCAGCAGCCGAAATCGGGGGGATCCGTTCTTC.

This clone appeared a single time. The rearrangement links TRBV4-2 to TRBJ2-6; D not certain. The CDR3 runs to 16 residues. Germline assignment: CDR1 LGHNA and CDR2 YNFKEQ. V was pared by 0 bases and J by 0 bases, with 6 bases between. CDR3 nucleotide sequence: TGTGCCAGCAGCCAAGATCTCGGCTCTGGGGCCAACGTCCTGACTTTC. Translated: CASSQDLGSGANVLTF.

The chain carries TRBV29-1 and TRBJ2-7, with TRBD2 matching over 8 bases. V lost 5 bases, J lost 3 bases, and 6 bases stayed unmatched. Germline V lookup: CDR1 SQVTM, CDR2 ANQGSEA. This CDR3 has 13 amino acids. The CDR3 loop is CSVSAGGIYEQYF. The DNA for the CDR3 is TGCAGCGTTTCGGCGGGAGGTATCTACGAGCAGTACTTC.

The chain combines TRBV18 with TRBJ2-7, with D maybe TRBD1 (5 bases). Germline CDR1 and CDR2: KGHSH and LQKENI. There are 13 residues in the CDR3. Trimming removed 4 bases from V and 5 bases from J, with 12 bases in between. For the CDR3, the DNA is TGTGCCAGCTCACGGGGCAGGGCCCACGAGCAGTACTTC. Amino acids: CASSRGRAHEQYF.

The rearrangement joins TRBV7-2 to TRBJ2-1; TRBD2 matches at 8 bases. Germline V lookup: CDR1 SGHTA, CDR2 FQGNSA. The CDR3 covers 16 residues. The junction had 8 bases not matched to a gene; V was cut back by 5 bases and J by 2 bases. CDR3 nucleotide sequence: TGTGCCAGCAGCCCACGACTAGCGCCTACCTACAATGAGCAGTTCTTC. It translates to CASSPRLAPTYNEQFF.

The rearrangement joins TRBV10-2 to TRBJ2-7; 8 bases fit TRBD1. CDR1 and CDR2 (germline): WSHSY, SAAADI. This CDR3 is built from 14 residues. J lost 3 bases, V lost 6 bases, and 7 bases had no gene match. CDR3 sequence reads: CASRGGQAIYEQYF. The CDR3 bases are TGCGCCAGCAGGGGGGGACAGGCAATCTACGAGCAGTACTTC.

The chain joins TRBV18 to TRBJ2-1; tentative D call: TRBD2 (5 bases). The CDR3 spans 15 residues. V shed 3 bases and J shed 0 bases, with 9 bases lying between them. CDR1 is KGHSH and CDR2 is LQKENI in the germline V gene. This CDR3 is CASSPGSSSYNEQFF. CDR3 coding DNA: TGTGCCAGCTCACCGGGGAGTAGCTCCTACAATGAGCAGTTCTTC.

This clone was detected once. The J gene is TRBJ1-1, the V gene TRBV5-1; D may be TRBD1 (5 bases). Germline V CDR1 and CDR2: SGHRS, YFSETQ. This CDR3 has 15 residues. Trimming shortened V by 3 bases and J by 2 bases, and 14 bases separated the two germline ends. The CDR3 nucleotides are TGCGCCAGCAGCTCAGATACAGGATTTAACACTGAAGCTTTCTTT. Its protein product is CASSSDTGFNTEAFF. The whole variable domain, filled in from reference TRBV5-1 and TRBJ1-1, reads KAGVTQTPRYLIKTRGQQVTLSCSPISGHRSVSWYQQTPGQGLQFLFEYFSETQRNKGNFPGRFSGRQFSNSRSEMNVSTLELGDSALYLCASSSDTGFNTEAFFGQGTRLTVV.

CDR3 protein: CASSLGGTSGRTDTQYF. CDR3 nucleotide sequence: TGTGCCAGCAGCTTAGGGGGGACTAGCGGGCGCACAGATACGCAGTATTTT. V and J are TRBV7-8 and TRBJ2-3; 12 bases are a match to TRBD2. From germline, CDR1 is SGHVS and CDR2 FQNEAQ. The CDR3 totals 17 residues. The J segment lost 1 base and the V segment lost 1 base, leaving 3 bases of the junction unmatched.

This chain's CDR3 is CASISLRATDTQYF. The DNA of the CDR3 is TGTGCCAGCATCTCTTTGAGGGCCACAGATACGCAGTATTTT. V and J are TRBV7-2 and TRBJ2-3; TRBD2 is a possible D gene (5 bases). Germline assignment: CDR1 SGHTA and CDR2 FQGNSA. Deletions cut 7 bases from V and 2 bases from J, with 13 bases between. This CDR3 contains 14 residues.

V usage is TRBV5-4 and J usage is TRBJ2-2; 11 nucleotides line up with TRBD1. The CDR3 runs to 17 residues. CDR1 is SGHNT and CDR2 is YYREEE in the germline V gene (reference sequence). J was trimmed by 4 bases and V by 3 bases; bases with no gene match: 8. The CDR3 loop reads CASSWLGTGGSTGELFF. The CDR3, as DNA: TGTGCCAGCAGCTGGCTTGGGACAGGGGGATCCACCGGGGAGCTGTTTTTT.

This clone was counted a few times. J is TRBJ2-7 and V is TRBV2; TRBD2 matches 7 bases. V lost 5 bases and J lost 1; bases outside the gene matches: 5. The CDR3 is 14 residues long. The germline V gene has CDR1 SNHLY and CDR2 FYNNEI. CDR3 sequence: CASSPRLASYEQYF. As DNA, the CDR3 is TGTGCCAGCAGTCCGAGACTAGCATCCTACGAGCAGTACTTC.

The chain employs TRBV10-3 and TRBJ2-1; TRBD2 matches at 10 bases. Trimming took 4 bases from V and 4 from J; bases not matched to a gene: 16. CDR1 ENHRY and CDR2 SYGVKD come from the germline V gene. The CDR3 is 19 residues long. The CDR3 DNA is TGTGCCATCAGTGTACAGACTAGCGGGCCTCGAATATCATACAATGAGCAGTTCTTC. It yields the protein CAISVQTSGPRISYNEQFF.

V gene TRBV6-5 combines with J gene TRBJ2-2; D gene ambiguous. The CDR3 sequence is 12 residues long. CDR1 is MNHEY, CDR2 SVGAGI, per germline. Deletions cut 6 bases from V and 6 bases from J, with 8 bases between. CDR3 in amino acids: CASSKAPGELFF. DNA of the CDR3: TGTGCCAGCAGCAAAGCGCCCGGGGAGCTGTTTTTT.

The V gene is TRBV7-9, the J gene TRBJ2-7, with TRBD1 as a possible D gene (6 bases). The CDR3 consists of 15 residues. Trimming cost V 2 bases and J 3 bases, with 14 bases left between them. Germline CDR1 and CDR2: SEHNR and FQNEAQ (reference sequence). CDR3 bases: TGTGCCAGCAGCTTATGGGACACCAATATCTACGAGCAGTACTTC. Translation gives CASSLWDTNIYEQYF.

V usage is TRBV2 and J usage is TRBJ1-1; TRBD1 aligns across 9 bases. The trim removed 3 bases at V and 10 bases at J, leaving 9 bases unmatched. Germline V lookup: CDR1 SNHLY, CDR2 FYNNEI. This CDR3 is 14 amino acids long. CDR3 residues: CASSDPPGTGLAFF. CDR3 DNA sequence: TGTGCCAGCAGTGATCCTCCCGGGACAGGGTTAGCTTTCTTT.

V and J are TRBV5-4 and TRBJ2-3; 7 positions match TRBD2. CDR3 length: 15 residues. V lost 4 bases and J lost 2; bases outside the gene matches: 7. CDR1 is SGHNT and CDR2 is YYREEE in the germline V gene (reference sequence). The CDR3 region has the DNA TGTGCCAGCAGCCCTCCAGCGGGATACACAGATACGCAGTATTTT. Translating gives CASSPPAGYTDTQYF.

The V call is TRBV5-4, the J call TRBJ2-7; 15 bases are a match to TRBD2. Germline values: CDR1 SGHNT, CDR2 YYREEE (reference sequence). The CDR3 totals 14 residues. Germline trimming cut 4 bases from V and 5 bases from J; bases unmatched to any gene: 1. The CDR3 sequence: CASSGLAGGDEQYF. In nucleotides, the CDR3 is TGTGCCAGCAGCGGACTAGCGGGAGGGGACGAGCAGTACTTC.

Here the CDR3 reads CASSYSRGGTQYF. CDR3 DNA sequence: TGTGCCAGCAGTTACTCGCGGGGGGGGACCCAGTACTTC. This rearrangement joins TRBV6-5 to TRBJ2-5, with 9 positions matching TRBD2. Germline CDR1 reads MNHEY; CDR2 reads SVGAGI. The CDR3 extends over 13 amino acids. With V trimmed by 0 bases and J by 7 bases, 0 bases remained unmatched.

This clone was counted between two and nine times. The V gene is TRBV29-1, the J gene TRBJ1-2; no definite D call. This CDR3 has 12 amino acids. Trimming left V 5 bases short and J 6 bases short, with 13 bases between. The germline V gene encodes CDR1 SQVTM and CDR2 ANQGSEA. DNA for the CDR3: TGCAGCGTTTACTCGACAACCCATGGCTACACCTTC. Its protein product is CSVYSTTHGYTF.

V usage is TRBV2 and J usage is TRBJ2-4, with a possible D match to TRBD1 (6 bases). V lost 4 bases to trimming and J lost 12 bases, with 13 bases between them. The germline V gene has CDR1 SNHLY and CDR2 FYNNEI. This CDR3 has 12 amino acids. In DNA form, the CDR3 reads TGTGCCAGCAGTGTACAGGGTAGGGGTCAGTACTTC. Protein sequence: CASSVQGRGQYF.

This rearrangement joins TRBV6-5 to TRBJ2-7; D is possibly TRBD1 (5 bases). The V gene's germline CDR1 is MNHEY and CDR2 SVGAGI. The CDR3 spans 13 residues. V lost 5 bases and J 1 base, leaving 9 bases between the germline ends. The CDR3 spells CASSNQGSYEQYF. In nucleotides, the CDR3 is TGTGCCAGCAGTAACCAGGGATCCTACGAGCAGTACTTC.